This T cell receptor beta chain was sequenced in a study of shared clonotypes between healthy human individuals. The V gene's germline CDR1 is SGDLS and CDR2 YYNGEE. The CDR3 length is 15 residues. V lost 4 bases to trimming and J lost 5 bases; unmatched junction nucleotides: 8. Assay: immunoSEQ multiplex PCR; the TCRdb copy retains only in-frame clones and omits some. The data show about a million clones, approximately 75% seen once. Sequencing used memory CD4+ T cells from PBMCs. Subset denoted: CD45RA-negative fraction. This TCR was recovered from a man younger than 30 in good health. Some clones in this sample may be carry-over from other donors' samples. The V and J genes are TRBV9 and TRBJ2-5; 10 bases are a match to TRBD2. The CDR3 sequence is CASSLSGRAAETQYF. The CDR3 DNA reads TGTGCCAGCAGCCTAAGCGGGAGGGCCGCGGAGACCCAGTACTTC.